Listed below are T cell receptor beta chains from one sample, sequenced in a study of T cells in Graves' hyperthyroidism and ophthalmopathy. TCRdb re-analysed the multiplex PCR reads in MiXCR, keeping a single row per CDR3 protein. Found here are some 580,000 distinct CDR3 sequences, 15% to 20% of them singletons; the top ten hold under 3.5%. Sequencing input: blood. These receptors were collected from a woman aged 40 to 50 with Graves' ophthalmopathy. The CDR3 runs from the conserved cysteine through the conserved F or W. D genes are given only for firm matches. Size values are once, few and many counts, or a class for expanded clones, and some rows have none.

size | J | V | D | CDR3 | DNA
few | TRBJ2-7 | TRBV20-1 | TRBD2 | CSAGTSGRAGEQYF | TGCAGTGCTGGGACTAGCGGGAGGGCCGGCGAGCAGTACTTC
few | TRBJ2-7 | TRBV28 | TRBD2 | CASSLLLREAHEQYF | TGTGCCAGCAGTTTATTGCTGCGGGAGGCTCACGAGCAGTACTTC
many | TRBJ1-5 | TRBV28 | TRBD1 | CASSGQGARQPQHF | TGTGCCAGCAGTGGACAGGGGGCGAGGCAGCCCCAGCATTTT
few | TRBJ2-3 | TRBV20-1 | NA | CSAPLASTDTQYF | TGCAGTGCTCCCTTGGCGAGCACAGATACGCAGTATTTT
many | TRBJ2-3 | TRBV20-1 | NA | CSAWDNTDTQYF | TGCAGTGCCTGGGACAACACAGATACGCAGTATTTT
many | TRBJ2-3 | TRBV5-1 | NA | CASSSYDPVRDTQYF | TGCGCCAGCAGCTCTTACGACCCTGTGAGGGATACGCAGTATTTT
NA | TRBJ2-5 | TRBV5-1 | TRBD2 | CASSSGLAGPQETQYF | TGCGCCAGCAGCTCGGGACTAGCGGGACCTCAAGAGACCCAGTACTTC
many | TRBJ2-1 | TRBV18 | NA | CASSPGPSSYNEQFF | TGTGCCAGCTCACCCGGACCAAGCTCCTACAATGAGCAGTTCTTC
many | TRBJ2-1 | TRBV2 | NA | CASSGQGGNSYNEQFF | TGTGCCAGCAGTGGGCAGGGTGGCAACTCCTACAATGAGCAGTTCTTC
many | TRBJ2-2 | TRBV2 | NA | CASSEGITGELFF | TGTGCCAGCAGTGAAGGGATCACCGGGGAGCTGTTTTTT
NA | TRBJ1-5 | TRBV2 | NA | CASSESQDSNQPQHF | TGTGCCAGCAGTGAAAGCCAGGATAGCAATCAGCCCCAGCATTTT
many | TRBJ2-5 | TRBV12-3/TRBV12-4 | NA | CASRKGLQQETQYF | TGTGCCAGCAGGAAGGGACTTCAGCAAGAGACCCAGTACTTC
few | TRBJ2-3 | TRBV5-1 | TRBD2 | CASSLRLAGGITDTQYF | TGCGCCAGCAGCTTGCGTCTAGCGGGAGGGATCACAGATACGCAGTATTTT